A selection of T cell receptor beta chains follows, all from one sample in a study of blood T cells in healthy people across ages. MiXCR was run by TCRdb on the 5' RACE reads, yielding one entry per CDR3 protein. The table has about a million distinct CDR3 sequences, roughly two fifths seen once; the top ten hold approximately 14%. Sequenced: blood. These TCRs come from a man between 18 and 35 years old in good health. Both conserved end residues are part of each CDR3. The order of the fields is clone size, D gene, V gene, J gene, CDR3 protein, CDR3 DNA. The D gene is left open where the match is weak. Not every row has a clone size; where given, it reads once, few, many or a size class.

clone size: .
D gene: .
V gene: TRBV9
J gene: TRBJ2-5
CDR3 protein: CASSLRVLGGETQYF
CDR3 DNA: TGTGCCAGCAGCCTACGCGTTCTGGGCGGGGAGACCCAGTACTTC

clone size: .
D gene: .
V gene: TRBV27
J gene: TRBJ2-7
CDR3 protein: CASRGVRYEQYF
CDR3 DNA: TGTGCCAGCAGAGGGGTCCGCTACGAGCAGTACTTC

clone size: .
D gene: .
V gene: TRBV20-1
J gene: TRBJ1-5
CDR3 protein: CSARDRQGFQPQHF
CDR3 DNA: TGCAGTGCTAGAGATAGGCAGGGGTTCCAGCCCCAGCATTTT

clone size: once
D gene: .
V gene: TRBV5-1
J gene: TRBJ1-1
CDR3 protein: CASTLNGGSTEAFF
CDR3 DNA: TGCGCCAGCACCCTAAACGGGGGGTCCACTGAAGCTTTCTTT

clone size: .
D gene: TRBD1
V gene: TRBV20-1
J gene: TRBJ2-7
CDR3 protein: CSARGQGSSYEQYF
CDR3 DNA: TGCAGTGCCCGAGGACAGGGGAGCTCCTACGAGCAGTACTTC

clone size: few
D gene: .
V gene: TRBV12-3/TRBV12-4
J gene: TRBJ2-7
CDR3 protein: CASSFEDGNHYEQYF
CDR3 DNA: TGTGCCAGCAGTTTTGAGGACGGGAACCACTACGAGCAGTACTTC

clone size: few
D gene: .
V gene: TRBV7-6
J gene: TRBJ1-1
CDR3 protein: CASSLEGFGNTEAFF
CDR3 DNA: TGTGCCAGCAGCTTAGAGGGATTTGGGAACACTGAAGCTTTCTTT

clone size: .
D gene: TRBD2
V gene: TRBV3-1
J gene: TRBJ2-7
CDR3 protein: CASSQAGGETYEQYF
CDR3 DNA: TGTGCCAGCAGCCAAGCGGGGGGGGAAACCTACGAGCAGTACTTC

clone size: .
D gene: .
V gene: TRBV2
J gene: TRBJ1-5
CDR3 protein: CASSEFSGQPQHF
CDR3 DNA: TGTGCCAGCAGTGAGTTCTCGGGTCAGCCCCAGCATTTT

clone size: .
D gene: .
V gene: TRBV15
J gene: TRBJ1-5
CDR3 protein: CATSRDRYSHQPQHF
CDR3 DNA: TGTGCCACCAGCAGAGACCGATACAGTCATCAGCCCCAGCATTTT

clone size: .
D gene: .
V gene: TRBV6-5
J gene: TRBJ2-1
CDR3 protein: CASSYSGKSFSNEQFF
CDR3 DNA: TGTGCCAGCAGTTACTCCGGAAAGTCGTTTTCCAATGAGCAGTTCTTC

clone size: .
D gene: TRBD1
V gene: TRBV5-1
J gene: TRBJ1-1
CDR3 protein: CASNGTGAPNTEAFF
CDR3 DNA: TGCGCCAGCAACGGAACAGGGGCGCCGAACACTGAAGCCTTCTTT

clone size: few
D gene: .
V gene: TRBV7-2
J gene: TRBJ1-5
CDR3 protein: CASSFYDGNQPQHF
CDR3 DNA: TGTGCCAGCAGCTTTTATGATGGCAATCAGCCCCAGCATTTT

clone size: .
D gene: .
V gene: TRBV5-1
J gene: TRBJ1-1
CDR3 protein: CASSFDWPMNTEAFF
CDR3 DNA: TGCGCCAGCAGCTTCGACTGGCCAATGAACACTGAAGCTTTCTTT

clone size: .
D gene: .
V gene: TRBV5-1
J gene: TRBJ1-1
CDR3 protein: CASSLALDTEAFF
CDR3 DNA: TGCGCCAGCAGCCTGGCTTTGGACACTGAAGCTTTCTTT

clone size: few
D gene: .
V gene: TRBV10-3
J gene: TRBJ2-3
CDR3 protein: CAFSTGLSLTDTQYF
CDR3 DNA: TGTGCCTTCTCCACAGGGCTCTCCCTCACAGATACGCAGTATTTT

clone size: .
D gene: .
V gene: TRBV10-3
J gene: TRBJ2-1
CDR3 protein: CPITDGGGGLDEQFF
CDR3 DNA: TGTCCCATCACCGACGGGGGAGGGGGTTTGGATGAGCAGTTCTTC

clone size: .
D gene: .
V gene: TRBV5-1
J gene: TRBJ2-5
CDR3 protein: CASSLGQILQETQYF
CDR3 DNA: TGCGCCAGCAGCTTGGGACAGATCCTACAAGAGACCCAGTACTTC

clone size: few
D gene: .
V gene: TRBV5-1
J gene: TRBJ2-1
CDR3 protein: CASSLMSASSYNEQFF
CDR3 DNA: TGCGCCAGCAGCTTGATGTCAGCGAGCTCCTACAATGAGCAGTTCTTC

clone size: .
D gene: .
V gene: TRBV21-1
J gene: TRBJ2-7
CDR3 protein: CASSKEGPSGGYNEQYF
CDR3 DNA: TGTGCCAGCAGCAAAGAGGGGCCTAGCGGGGGGTACAATGAGCAGTACTTC

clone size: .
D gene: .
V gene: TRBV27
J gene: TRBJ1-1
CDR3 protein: CASSLGGAQRGTEAFF
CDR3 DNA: TGTGCCAGCAGTTTAGGGGGGGCGCAACGAGGGACTGAAGCTTTCTTT

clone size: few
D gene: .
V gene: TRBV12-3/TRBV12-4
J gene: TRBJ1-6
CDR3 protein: CASSLGTEHSPLHF
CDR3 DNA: TGTGCCAGCAGTTTAGGGACAGAACATTCACCCCTCCACTTT

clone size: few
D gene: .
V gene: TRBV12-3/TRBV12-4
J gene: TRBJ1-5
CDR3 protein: CASSSRGALNQPQHF
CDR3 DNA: TGTGCCAGCAGTTCCAGGGGAGCCCTCAATCAGCCCCAGCATTTT

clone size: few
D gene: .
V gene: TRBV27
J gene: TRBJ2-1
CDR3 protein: CASSSTELYNEQFF
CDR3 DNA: TGTGCCAGCAGTTCGACCGAGCTGTACAATGAGCAGTTCTTC

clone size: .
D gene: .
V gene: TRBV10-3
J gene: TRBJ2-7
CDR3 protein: CAISERGDEQYF
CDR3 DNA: TGTGCCATCAGCGAGAGGGGCGATGAGCAGTACTTC

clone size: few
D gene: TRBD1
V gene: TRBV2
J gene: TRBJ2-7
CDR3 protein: CASSVTGQENYEQYF
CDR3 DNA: TGTGCCAGCAGCGTGACGGGACAGGAGAACTACGAGCAGTACTTC

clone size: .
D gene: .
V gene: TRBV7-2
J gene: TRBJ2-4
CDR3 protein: CASSQGWSKNIQYF
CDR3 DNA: TGTGCCAGCAGCCAGGGGTGGTCCAAAAACATTCAGTACTTC

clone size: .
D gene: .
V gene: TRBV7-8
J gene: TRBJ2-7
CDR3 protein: CASLRSRDASYNEQYF
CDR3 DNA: TGTGCCAGCCTTCGTTCTCGGGACGCCTCCTACAATGAGCAGTACTTC

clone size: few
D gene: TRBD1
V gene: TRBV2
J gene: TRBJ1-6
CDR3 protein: CASRPDRGNNSPLHF
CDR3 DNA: TGTGCCAGCAGACCAGACAGGGGCAATAATTCACCCCTCCACTTT

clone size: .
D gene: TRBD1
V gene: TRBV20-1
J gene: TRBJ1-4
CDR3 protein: CSARGGGKNEKLFF
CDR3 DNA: TGTAGTGCTAGAGGGGGCGGTAAAAATGAAAAACTGTTTTTT

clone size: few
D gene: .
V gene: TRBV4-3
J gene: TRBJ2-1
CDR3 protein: CASSQGGALYNEQFF
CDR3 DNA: TGCGCCAGCAGCCAAGGGGGGGCACTCTACAATGAGCAGTTCTTC

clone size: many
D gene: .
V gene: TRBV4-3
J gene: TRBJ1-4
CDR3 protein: CASRPYGGVNEKLFF
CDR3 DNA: TGCGCCAGCAGACCCTACGGAGGAGTAAATGAAAAACTGTTTTTT

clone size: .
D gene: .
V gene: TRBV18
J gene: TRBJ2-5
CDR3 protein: CASTLMGGSQETQYF
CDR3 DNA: TGTGCCAGCACGCTAATGGGGGGATCCCAAGAGACCCAGTACTTC

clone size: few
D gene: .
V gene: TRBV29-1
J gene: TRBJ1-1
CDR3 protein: CSVEYGETKAAFF
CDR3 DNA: TGCAGCGTTGAATACGGAGAGACGAAGGCCGCTTTCTTT

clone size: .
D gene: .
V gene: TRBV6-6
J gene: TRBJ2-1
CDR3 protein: CASSYTASSNEQFF
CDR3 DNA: TGTGCCAGCAGTTACACGGCTAGCTCCAATGAGCAGTTCTTC

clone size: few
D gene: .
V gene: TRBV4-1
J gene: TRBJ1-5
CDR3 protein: CASSTLGGNQPQHF
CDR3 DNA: TGCGCCAGCAGCACTCTGGGGGGGAATCAGCCCCAGCATTTT

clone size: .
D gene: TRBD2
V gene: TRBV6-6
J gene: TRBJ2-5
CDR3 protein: CASSHGLAGRETQYF
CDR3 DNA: TGTGCCAGCAGTCATGGACTAGCGGGGCGCGAGACCCAGTACTTC

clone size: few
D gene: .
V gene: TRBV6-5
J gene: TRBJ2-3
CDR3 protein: CASSYRGPDTQYF
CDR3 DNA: TGTGCCAGCAGTTACAGGGGTCCAGATACGCAGTATTTT

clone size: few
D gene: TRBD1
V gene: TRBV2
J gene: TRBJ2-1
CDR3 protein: CASSESGGTYNEQFF
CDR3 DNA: TGTGCCAGCAGTGAATCAGGGGGCACCTACAATGAGCAGTTCTTC

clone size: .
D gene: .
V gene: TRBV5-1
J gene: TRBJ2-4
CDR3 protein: CASSLGRGENIQYF
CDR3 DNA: TGCGCCAGCAGCTTGGGGCGGGGTGAAAACATTCAGTACTTC

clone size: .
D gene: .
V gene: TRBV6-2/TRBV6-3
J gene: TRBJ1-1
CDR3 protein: CASSGEGGKRNTEAFF
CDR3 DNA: TGTGCCAGCAGTGGCGAGGGAGGGAAGAGAAACACTGAAGCTTTCTTT

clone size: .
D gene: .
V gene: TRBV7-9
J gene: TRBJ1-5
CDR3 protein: CASSLTDQPQHF
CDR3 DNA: TGTGCCAGCAGCTTAACGGATCAGCCCCAGCATTTT

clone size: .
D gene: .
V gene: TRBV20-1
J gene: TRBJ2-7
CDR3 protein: CSARDSQPSSYEQYF
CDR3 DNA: TGCAGTGCTAGAGATTCCCAGCCAAGCTCCTACGAGCAGTACTTC

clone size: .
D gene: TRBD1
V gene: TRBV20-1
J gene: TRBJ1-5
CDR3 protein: CSARDLTGSASQPQHF
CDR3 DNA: TGCAGTGCTAGAGATCTGACAGGGAGCGCAAGTCAGCCCCAGCATTTT

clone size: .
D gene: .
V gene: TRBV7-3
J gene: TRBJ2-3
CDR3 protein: CASSFEGSTDTQYF
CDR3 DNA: TGTGCCAGCAGCTTCGAGGGAAGCACAGATACGCAGTATTTT

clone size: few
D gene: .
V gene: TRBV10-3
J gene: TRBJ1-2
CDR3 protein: CAIKVQDSYGYTF
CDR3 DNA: TGTGCCATCAAAGTACAGGATAGCTATGGCTACACCTTC

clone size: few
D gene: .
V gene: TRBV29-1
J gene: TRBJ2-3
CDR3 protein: CTTTGEGGGDTQYF
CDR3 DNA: TGCACAACAACGGGAGAGGGGGGTGGAGATACGCAGTATTTT

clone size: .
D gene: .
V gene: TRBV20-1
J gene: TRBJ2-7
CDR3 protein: CSATVRDRPYEQYF
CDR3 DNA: TGCAGTGCTACGGTCCGGGACCGACCCTACGAGCAGTACTTC

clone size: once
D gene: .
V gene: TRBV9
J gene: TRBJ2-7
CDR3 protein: CVSSVGYYNEQYF
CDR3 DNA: TGTGTCAGCAGCGTAGGATACTACAATGAGCAGTACTTC

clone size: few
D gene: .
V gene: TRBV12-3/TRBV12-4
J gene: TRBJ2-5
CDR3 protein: CASGGSGETQYF
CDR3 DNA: TGTGCCAGCGGGGGCTCTGGAGAGACCCAGTACTTC

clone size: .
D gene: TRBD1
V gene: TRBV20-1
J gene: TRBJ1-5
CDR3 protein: CSAVDRAGDQPQHF
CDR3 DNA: TGCAGTGCTGTGGACAGGGCAGGTGATCAGCCCCAGCATTTT

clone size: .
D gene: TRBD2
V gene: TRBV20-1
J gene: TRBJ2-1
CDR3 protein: CSAGGTSGEQFF
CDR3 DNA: TGCAGTGCCGGGGGGACTAGCGGCGAGCAGTTCTTC

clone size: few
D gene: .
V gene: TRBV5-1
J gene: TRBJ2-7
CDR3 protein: CASSLGQIMVDQYF
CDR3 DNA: TGCGCCAGCAGCTTGGGGCAGATAATGGTCGACCAGTACTTC

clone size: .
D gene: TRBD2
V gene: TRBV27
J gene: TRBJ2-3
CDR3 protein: CASSSRTSGTWGQYF
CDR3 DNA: TGTGCCAGCAGTTCTCGGACTAGCGGTACCTGGGGGCAGTATTTT

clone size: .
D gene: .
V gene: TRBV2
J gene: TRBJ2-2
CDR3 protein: CASSEDRANTGELFF
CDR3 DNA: TGTGCCAGCAGTGAAGACAGGGCGAACACCGGGGAGCTGTTTTTT